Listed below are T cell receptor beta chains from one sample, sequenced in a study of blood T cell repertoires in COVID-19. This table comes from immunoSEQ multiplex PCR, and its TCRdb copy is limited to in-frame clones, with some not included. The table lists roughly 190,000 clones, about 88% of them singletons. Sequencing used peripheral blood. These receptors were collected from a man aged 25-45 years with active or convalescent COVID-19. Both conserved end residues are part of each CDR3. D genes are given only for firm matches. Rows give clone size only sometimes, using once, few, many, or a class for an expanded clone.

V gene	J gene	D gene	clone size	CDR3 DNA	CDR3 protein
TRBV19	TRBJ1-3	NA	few	TGTGCCAGTAGTATCCAGGGGAGTCACACCATATATTTT	CASSIQGSHTIYF
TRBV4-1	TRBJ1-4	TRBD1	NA	TGCGCCAGCAGCCAAGTCGTCCGGGACAGGGGCTTATTACGCAATGAAAAACTGTTTTTT	CASSQVVRDRGLLRNEKLFF
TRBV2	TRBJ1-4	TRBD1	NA	TGTGCCAGCAGCCTGACAGGGGTGAGAGAAAAACTGTTTTTT	CASSLTGVREKLFF
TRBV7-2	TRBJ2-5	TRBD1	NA	TGTGCCAGCAGCCCGAGTACCCCGGGGACAGGGCGAAAGACCCAGTACTTC	CASSPSTPGTGRKTQYF
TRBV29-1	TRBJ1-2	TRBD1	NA	TGCAGCGCCGCGGACAGGGGTTCCTATGGCTACACCTTC	CSAADRGSYGYTF
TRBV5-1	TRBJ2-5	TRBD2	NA	TGCGCCAGCAGCAGGACGACTAGCGGGGGGGAAGAGACCCAGTACTTC	CASSRTTSGGEETQYF
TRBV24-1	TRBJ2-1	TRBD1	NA	TGTGCCACCAGTGCTATGACAGGGGGCGGCTGGAATGAGCAGTTCTTC	CATSAMTGGGWNEQFF
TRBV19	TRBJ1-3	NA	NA	TGTGCCAGTAGTATGGCCCCGGGTGGAAACACCATATATTTT	CASSMAPGGNTIYF
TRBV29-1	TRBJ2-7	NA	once	TGCAGCGTCGCGGGTCCCGAACACTACGAGCAGTACTTC	CSVAGPEHYEQYF
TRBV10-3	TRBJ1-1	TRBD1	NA	TGTGCCATCTCCAAGGACAGGGAGGGTGAAGCTTTCTTT	CAISKDREGEAFF
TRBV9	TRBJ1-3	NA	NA	TGTGCCAGCAGCGGAAATAGGGGTCGGAACACCATATATTTT	CASSGNRGRNTIYF
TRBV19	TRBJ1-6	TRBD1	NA	TGTGCCAGTAGTGGACCGGGACAGGGGTCACCCCTCCACTTT	CASSGPGQGSPLHF
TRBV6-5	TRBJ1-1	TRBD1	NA	TGTGCCAGCAGTTACACCCGCTCGACAGGGCCGGAGGCTTTCTTT	CASSYTRSTGPEAFF
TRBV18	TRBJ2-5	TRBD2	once	TGTGCCAGCTCCCAATCTAGCGGGGGACAAGAGACCCAGTACTTC	CASSQSSGGQETQYF
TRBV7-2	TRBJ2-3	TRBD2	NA	TGTGCCAGCAGCTTAAGGACTAGCGGGAGAGGTGGAGATACGCAGTATTTT	CASSLRTSGRGGDTQYF
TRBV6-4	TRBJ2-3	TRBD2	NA	TGTGCCAGCAGTGAACTAGCGGGGGCCACAGATACGCAGTATTTT	CASSELAGATDTQYF
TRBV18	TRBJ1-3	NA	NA	TGTGCCAGCTCACAAACTCCTACAGGGCCCGGAAACACCATATATTTT	CASSQTPTGPGNTIYF
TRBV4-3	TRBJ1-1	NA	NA	TGCGCCAGCAGCCAAGACGAGGGATCAACTGAAGCTTTCTTT	CASSQDEGSTEAFF
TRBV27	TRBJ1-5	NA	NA	TGTGCCAGCAGTTTGCAAGGGGCAGTCAATCAGCCCCAGCATTTT	CASSLQGAVNQPQHF
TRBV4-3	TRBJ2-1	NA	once	TGCGCCAGCAGCCTCCACGGAGGTGAGCAGTTCTTC	CASSLHGGEQFF
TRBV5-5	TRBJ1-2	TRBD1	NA	TGTGCCAGCAGCTTGGAGGGACAGGGGGTAAGGGTCGGAGACTATGGCTACACCTTC	CASSLEGQGVRVGDYGYTF
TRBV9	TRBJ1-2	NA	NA	TGTGCCAGCAGCGTAGGAGGACAGTTACTCTATGGCTACACCTTC	CASSVGGQLLYGYTF
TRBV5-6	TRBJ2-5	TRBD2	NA	TGTGCCAGCAGCCGCTGGCGGGAGGGAGAGACCCAGTACTTC	CASSRWREGETQYF
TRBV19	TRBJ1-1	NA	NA	TGTGCCAGTAGTGTCGGGATGAACACTGAAGCTTTCTTT	CASSVGMNTEAFF
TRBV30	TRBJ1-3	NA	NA	TGTGCCTGGAGTAGACAGTCCTCTGGAAACACCATATATTTT	CAWSRQSSGNTIYF
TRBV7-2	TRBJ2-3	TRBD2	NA	TGTGCCAGCAGCTACGGGACTAGCGGGAGACGGTTATCAGATACGCAGTATTTT	CASSYGTSGRRLSDTQYF
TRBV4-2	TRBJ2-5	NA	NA	TGTGCCAGCAGCCAAGGCGGCAATAGACAAGAGACCCAGTACTTC	CASSQGGNRQETQYF
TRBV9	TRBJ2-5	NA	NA	TGTGCCAGCAGCGTAGGAGGGACACCCGAGGAGACCCAGTACTTC	CASSVGGTPEETQYF
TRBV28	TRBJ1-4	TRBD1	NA	TGTGCCAGCAGTTCCCAGGGGACAGGTCAGGAAAAACTGTTTTTT	CASSSQGTGQEKLFF
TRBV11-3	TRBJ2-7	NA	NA	TGTGCCAGCAGCTTAGGTTCTTACGAGCAGTACTTC	CASSLGSYEQYF
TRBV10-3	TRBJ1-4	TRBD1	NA	TGTGCCATCAGTGAGTCGACAGGGGCTGAAAAACTGTTTTTT	CAISESTGAEKLFF
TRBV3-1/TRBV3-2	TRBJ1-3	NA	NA	TGTGCCAGCAGCCCCGGGGGTAGGTCTGGAAACACCATATATTTT	CASSPGGRSGNTIYF
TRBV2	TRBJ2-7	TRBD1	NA	TGTGCCAGCACGGGACAGACCAGCTACGAGCAGTACTTC	CASTGQTSYEQYF
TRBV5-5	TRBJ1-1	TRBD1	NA	TGTGCCAGCAGCCCGACAGGGCTCACTGAAGCTTTCTTT	CASSPTGLTEAFF
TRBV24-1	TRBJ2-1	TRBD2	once	TGTGCCACCAGTGAAAACAAGCGGGAGAGGACCTACAATGAGCAGTTCTTC	CATSENKRERTYNEQFF
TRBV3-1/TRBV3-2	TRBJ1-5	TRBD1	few	TGTGCCAGCAGCGCGACAGGGTTCCAGCCCCAGCATTTT	CASSATGFQPQHF